Included here is one T cell receptor beta chain sequence, with context. What it binds is not known. The data are from a study of CXCR3-negative and CXCR3-positive naive CD8 T cells. Study-level findings and limits: Memory cells showed distinct TRBV-TRBJ patterns, while the two naive subsets matched. In both naive subsets diversity was comparably high, whereas memory CD8+ cells showed much lower diversity. CXCR3-positive naive cells had TRB CDR3s that were more hydrophobic than CXCR3-negative naive cells had.

The germline V gene has CDR1 SGHTA and CDR2 FQGNSA. This CDR3 spans 15 amino acids. cDNA libraries for TRB were generated by 5' RACE incorporating UMI labels. TCRdb re-called the 5' RACE reads and gives one entry per CDR3 protein, without DNA. The sample's table shows some 140,000 distinct CDR3 sequences. Sorts performed in triplicate captured some 270,000 cells each from every CD8+ T cell subset. The naive CD8+ gate required CD45RO-CCR7+CD27+CD95- phenotype. The chain combines TRBV7-2 with TRBJ2-3; TCRdb calls TRBD2, which cannot be checked without DNA. The specimen sequenced was naive CXCR3+ CD8+ T cells from blood. The subset here: CD45RO-CCR7+CD27+CD95- naive CD8+ T cells expressing CXCR3 (TNR3+). This TCR was sampled from a human donor in good health. Some clones in this sample may be carry-over from other donors' samples. The CDR3 region is CASSLNGAQADTQYF.